The entry below describes one T cell receptor (beta chain). In Seattle, patients joined the study during active infection and were tracked longitudinally. Profiled with immunoSEQ multiplex PCR; TCRdb holds only in-frame clones, not every one. The sample gives 180,000 or so clones, roughly 81% of which show up once; about 11% is in the top ten. CDR3 size: 13 residues. Deletions cut 2 bases from V and 1 base from J, with 5 bases between. This sample is part of a study of blood T cell repertoires in COVID-19. Study as a whole: Nucleic acid was either cDNA or gDNA, and it came from T cells, B-cell-depleted T cells, or PBMCs.

The sample consisted of peripheral blood. The V gene is TRBV12-3 or TRBV12-4, the J gene TRBJ1-1, with no clear D. This receptor was identified in an elderly woman with COVID-19, enrolled during active disease. The CDR3: CASSLRRNTEAFF. The CDR3 DNA follows: TGTGCCAGCAGTTTAAGGAGGAACACTGAAGCTTTCTTT.